The 14 T cell receptor beta chains below come from one sample, sequenced in a study of memory CD4+ T cells and cytomegalovirus serostatus. The sort gate was single viable CD3+CD4+CD8-CD45RO+ cells for memory CD4+ T cells. The protocol was immunoSEQ multiplex PCR, while the TCRdb copy is restricted to in-frame clones and leaves out a portion. The table includes around 99,000 clones, 80% detected once. The specimen sequenced was memory CD4+ T cells from blood. All receptors come from an adult in good health and CMV-seropositive.

The genes are TRBV10-3 and TRBJ1-2; possibly TRBD1 for D (6 bases). The V end was cut by 2 bases, the J end by 2 bases, with 12 bases between. The CDR3 runs 15 residues. Germline V CDR1 and CDR2: ENHRY, SYGVKD. The CDR3, as DNA: TGTGCCATCAGTGAGCTTTCCCAGGGGAACTATGGCTACACCTTC. Its translation is CAISELSQGNYGYTF.

The rearrangement links TRBV11-2 to TRBJ2-5; D not resolved. V was clipped by 1 base and J by 5 bases, with 14 bases between them. This CDR3 spans 15 amino acids. The germline V gene has CDR1 SGHAT and CDR2 FQNNGV. CDR3: CASSLAGWAAETQYF. CDR3 coding DNA: TGTGCCAGCAGCTTAGCTGGTTGGGCAGCGGAGACCCAGTACTTC.

The J gene is TRBJ2-1, the V gene TRBV28; 9 nucleotides align to TRBD2. V dropped 8 bases and J dropped 9; count of bases not matched to a gene: 17. This CDR3 has 16 residues. Germline V CDR1 and CDR2: MDHEN, SYDVKM. CDR3 residues: CASSSPGGGRAGEQFF. The CDR3 DNA reads as TGTGCCAGCTCCTCCCCGGGGGGCGGGAGGGCGGGTGAGCAGTTCTTC.

This sequence joins TRBV10-1 and TRBJ2-1; D is ambiguous. The CDR3 is 13 amino acids. Germline V gene lookup returns CDR1 WNHNN and CDR2 SYGVQD (reference sequence). V lost 3 bases, J lost 4 bases, and 7 bases lay in between. CDR3 amino acids: CASSETAYNEQFF. The CDR3 DNA reads as TGCGCCAGCAGTGAAACCGCATACAATGAGCAGTTCTTC.

This clone is deemed large. J is TRBJ2-7 and V is TRBV7-2, with TRBD2 matching over 8 bases. From germline, CDR1 is SGHTA and CDR2 FQGNSA. CDR3 length: 15 residues. V lost 4 bases and J lost 1; bases outside the gene matches: 6. The CDR3 region has the DNA TGTGCCAGCAGCTCCGCTGCGGGAGGATCCTACGAGCAGTACTTC. This gives the protein CASSSAAGGSYEQYF.

The table lists this clone with a few counts. The chain joins TRBV27 to TRBJ1-2, with D unresolved. The V gene's germline CDR1 is MNHEY and CDR2 SMNVEV (reference sequence). The CDR3 covers 14 residues. The ends were cut back, 4 bases at V and 5 bases at J, with 14 bases in the middle. CDR3 in amino acids: CASSSLGFRYGYTF. The CDR3 DNA reads TGTGCCAGCAGTTCTCTGGGGTTCCGGTATGGCTACACCTTC.

V and J are TRBV28 and TRBJ1-1, with a tentative D call TRBD1 (6 bases). Germline V CDR1 and CDR2: MDHEN, SYDVKM. CDR3 size: 16 residues. V was pared by 8 bases and J by 6 bases, with 25 bases between. The CDR3, as DNA: TGTGCCAGCGTAAGAGTGGGGGGCGCGCTTATATCTGAAGCTTTCTTT. Translated: CASVRVGGALISEAFF.

This clone was seen once. J is TRBJ1-2 and V is TRBV10-3, with 12 bases that match TRBD1. Germline V gives CDR1 ENHRY, CDR2 SYGVKD. V dropped 6 bases and J dropped 8; count of bases not matched to a gene: 10. The CDR3 contains 15 residues. CDR3 coding DNA: TGTGCCATCAGGGGCTCGGGACAGGGGGCCGGCGGCTACACCTTC. Translating it yields CAIRGSGQGAGGYTF.

This chain joins TRBV7-9 and TRBJ1-1, with D possibly matching TRBD1 (5 bases). Between the trimmed V and J ends, which lost 5 bases and 2 bases, there was a span of 15 bases. CDR1 SEHNR and CDR2 FQNEAQ come from the germline V gene (reference sequence). The CDR3 has 15 residues. The CDR3 reads CASSPPGGDNTEAFF. In DNA, the CDR3 is TGTGCCAGCAGCCCCCCCGGGGGGGACAACACTGAAGCTTTCTTT.

This clone was counted between two and nine times. V usage is TRBV5-6 and J usage is TRBJ2-5; no clear D gene. Germline V CDR1 and CDR2: SGHDT, YYEEEE. The V gene lost 2 bases and the J gene lost 10 bases, with 12 bases spanning the gap. CDR3 size: 12 residues. The CDR3 here is CASSLGPGDQYF. In DNA, the CDR3 is TGTGCCAGCAGCTTAGGACCGGGCGACCAGTACTTC.

J is TRBJ2-1 and V is TRBV7-2; TRBD2 matches at 8 bases. The CDR3 runs 16 residues. CDR1 is SGHTA, CDR2 FQGNSA, per germline. Trimming took 5 bases from V and 0 from J; bases not matched to a gene: 6. As DNA, the CDR3 is TGTGCCAGCAGCCTGAGCGGGAGTAACTCCTACAATGAGCAGTTCTTC. Translation gives CASSLSGSNSYNEQFF.

The CDR3 DNA is TGTGCCAGCAGCTGGGGGACTTCCACAGATACGCAGTATTTT. Its protein is CASSWGTSTDTQYF. The rearrangement links TRBV11-3 to TRBJ2-3; tentatively, D is TRBD2 (6 bases). The germline gives CDR1 SGHNT, CDR2 YENEEA. The CDR3 consists of 14 residues. Trimming cost V 4 bases and J 2 bases, with 10 bases left between them.

This clone came up once. CDR3 sequence: CASSGTVLSSYEQYF. The CDR3 DNA follows: TGTGCCAGCAGTGGGACAGTGCTGAGCTCCTACGAGCAGTACTTC. The V call is TRBV2, the J call TRBJ2-7; D possibly corresponds to TRBD1 (6 bases). Deletions cut 4 bases from V and 0 bases from J, with 13 bases between. The CDR3 is made up of 15 amino acids. The germline CDR1 and CDR2 sequences are SNHLY and FYNNEI. The complete variable domain, with remaining parts taken from reference TRBV2 and TRBJ2-7, reads EPEVTQTPSHQVTQMGQEVILRCVPISNHLYFYWYRQILGQKVEFLVSFYNNEISEKSEIFDDQFSVERPDGSNFTLKIRSTKLEDSAMYFCASSGTVLSSYEQYFGPGTRLTVT.

The CDR3 DNA reads as TGCGCCAGCAGCTCGGGAGGGACAGCCTACGAGCAGTACTTC. Residues: CASSSGGTAYEQYF. The chain carries TRBV5-1 and TRBJ2-7; D may be TRBD2 (8 bases). The V gene's germline CDR1 is SGHRS and CDR2 YFSETQ. The CDR3 is made up of 14 amino acids. V dropped 3 bases and J dropped 2 bases, with 12 bases sitting between them.